A single sample gave rise to the 23 T cell receptor beta chains below, sequenced in a study of T cell repertoires in cytomegalovirus infection. Via MiXCR, TCRdb re-called the reads, giving one row per CDR3 protein. The sample contains approximately 130,000 distinct CDR3 sequences, 8.8% of which appear only once. Sequenced sample: PBMCs. These receptors originate from a human donor in good health (CMV status not recorded). Some clones in this sample may be carry-over from other donors' samples.

The table lists this clonotype with many counts. The genes are TRBV9 and TRBJ1-2; the D is unclear. The V gene lost 4 bases and the J gene lost 2 bases, with 12 bases spanning the gap. This CDR3 has 14 amino acids. Germline V gene sequence: CDR1 SGDLS, CDR2 YYNGEE. CDR3 region: CASSHGGANYGYTF. DNA of the CDR3: TGTGCCAGCAGCCATGGTGGCGCGAACTATGGCTACACCTTC.

This clonotype was counted at least ten times. The chain combines TRBV7-6 with TRBJ2-3, with D possibly TRBD2 on 6 matching bases. This CDR3 spans 16 amino acids. Germline CDR1 SGHVS, CDR2 FNYEAQ. V shed 0 bases and J shed 5 bases, with 15 bases lying between them. The CDR3: CASSLANAGRIDTQYF. In DNA, the CDR3 is TGTGCCAGCAGCTTAGCCAACGCGGGGAGAATAGATACGCAGTATTTT.

This clonotype was picked up many times. The V gene is TRBV6-5, the J gene TRBJ1-4, with 7 bases lining up with TRBD1. CDR1 is MNHEY and CDR2 is SVGAGI in the germline V gene. V lost 5 bases and J lost 4; bases outside the gene matches: 7. This CDR3 comprises 15 residues. CDR3 sequence: CASSRQGLSNEKLFF. CDR3 DNA: TGTGCCAGCAGTCGACAGGGTTTGAGTAATGAAAAACTGTTTTTT.

This clonotype was picked up many times. The chain links TRBV4-1 to TRBJ2-1, with a tentative D call TRBD1 (5 bases). The CDR3 loop spans 15 amino acids. Per the germline V gene, CDR1 is MGHRA and CDR2 is YSYEKL. Trimming took off 1 base at V and 0 bases at J, with 7 bases between the two ends. This CDR3 reads CASSQGGLSYNEQFF. As DNA, the CDR3 is TGCGCCAGCAGCCAAGGGGGCCTCTCCTACAATGAGCAGTTCTTC.

In its sample, this clonotype was seen many times. The chain has TRBV5-1 and TRBJ2-2; perhaps TRBD2 as D (6 bases). Germline-derived CDR1 and CDR2 are SGHRS and YFSETQ. The CDR3 totals 16 residues. With 4 bases removed from V and 4 bases from J, the gap between germline ends came to 17 bases. The CDR3 loop reads CASSLIPGGVTGELFF. The CDR3 coding sequence is TGCGCCAGCAGCCTAATCCCAGGCGGGGTCACCGGGGAGCTGTTTTTT.

This clonotype has ten or more counts. V usage is TRBV5-4 and J usage is TRBJ2-7; maybe TRBD2 (5 bases). Germline values: CDR1 SGHNT, CDR2 YYREEE (reference sequence). This CDR3 spans 14 amino acids. V shed 4 bases and J shed 0 bases, with 11 bases lying between them. DNA for the CDR3: TGTGCCAGCAGCCCGGACGGAGGCTCCTACGAGCAGTACTTC. Residues: CASSPDGGSYEQYF.

This clonotype was found many times. The chain is built from TRBV5-1 and TRBJ2-1, with a tentative D call TRBD1 (6 bases). The germline V and J ends were trimmed by 0 bases and 9 bases, with 16 bases remaining between them. The CDR3 is made up of 15 amino acids. Germline V CDR1 and CDR2: SGHRS, YFSETQ. Here the CDR3 reads CASSLGDVGASEQFF. The CDR3, as DNA: TGCGCCAGCAGCTTGGGTGATGTGGGGGCGAGTGAGCAGTTCTTC.

The table lists this clonotype with a few counts. The rearrangement uses TRBV9 and TRBJ1-1, with 8 bases matching TRBD1. The V segment lost 0 bases and the J segment 4 bases; nucleotides outside the gene matches: 14. The CDR3 sequence is 18 residues long. The V gene's germline CDR1 is SGDLS and CDR2 YYNGEE. As DNA, the CDR3 is TGTGCCAGCAGCGTAGATGTGGCGGTTGGAACAGGGGGCACTGAAGCTTTCTTT. Translating gives CASSVDVAVGTGGTEAFF.

Many counts were recorded for this clonotype. The chain carries TRBV19 and TRBJ2-2, with 9 bases fitting TRBD1. This CDR3 has 15 amino acids. V trimming: 5 bases; J trimming: 7 bases; junction bases outside the gene matches: 8. Germline CDR1 reads LNHDA; CDR2 reads SQIVND (reference sequence). The CDR3 DNA is TGTGCCAGTAGTCTAAGGACAGGGGATGTCGGGGAGCTGTTTTTT. It yields the protein CASSLRTGDVGELFF. The variable domain in full, completed from reference TRBV19 and TRBJ2-2, reads DGGITQSPKYLFRKEGQNVTLSCEQNLNHDAMYWYRQDPGQGLRLIYYSQIVNDFQKGDIAEGYSVSREKKESFPLTVTSAQKNPTAFYLCASSLRTGDVGELFFGEGSRLTVL.

In this sample, this clonotype turned up many times. The V call is TRBV5-5, the J call TRBJ2-1; D may correspond to TRBD1 or TRBD2 (6 bases each). The germline V gene has CDR1 SGHKS and CDR2 YYEKEE (reference sequence). The CDR3 runs 17 residues. V lost 0 bases, J lost 5 bases, and 18 bases lay in between. CDR3 nucleotides: TGTGCCAGCAGCTTGGGGGGGGCTAGGTCCGGCCACAATGAGCAGTTCTTC. Its protein product is CASSLGGARSGHNEQFF.

This clonotype was counted at least ten times. In DNA form, the CDR3 reads TGCGCCAGCAGCTTGGCCGGGACAGGGACCACTGAAGCTTTCTTT. Its protein is CASSLAGTGTTEAFF. The chain combines TRBV5-1 with TRBJ1-1; 9 positions match TRBD1. This CDR3 spans 15 amino acids. V shed 0 bases and J 4 bases; nucleotides not matched to a gene: 4. The germline V gene encodes CDR1 SGHRS and CDR2 YFSETQ.

Note on this clonotype: This may be a read error: a much more frequent sequence differs by one nucleotide. For the CDR3, the DNA is TGTGCCAGCAGCCAACATCTTGGTAATTCACCCCTCCACTTT. Translation: CASSQHLGNSPLHF. The genes are TRBV4-2 and TRBJ1-6; no definite D call. Germline V gene sequence: CDR1 LGHNA, CDR2 YNFKEQ. V lost 2 bases to trimming and J lost 6 bases, with 8 bases between them. This CDR3 has 14 amino acids.

This clonotype was found many times. Written as DNA, the CDR3 is TGTGCCAGCACCCAGACTAGCGGCTCCTACGAGCAGTACTTC. Protein: CASTQTSGSYEQYF. The V call is TRBV12-3 or TRBV12-4, the J call TRBJ2-7, with 9 bases aligning to TRBD2. CDR3 length: 14 residues. V was pared by 7 bases and J by 0 bases, with 4 bases of the junction left unmatched.

This clonotype occurred many times. This chain uses TRBV27 with TRBJ2-3, with TRBD1 matching over 8 bases. With 5 bases clipped from V and 2 bases from J, the junction kept 9 bases outside the gene matches. CDR1 MNHEY and CDR2 SMNVEV come from the germline V gene (reference sequence). There are 16 residues in the CDR3. The CDR3 spells CASSTNRGYTTDTQYF. The CDR3 DNA reads TGTGCCAGCAGTACGAACAGGGGGTACACCACAGATACGCAGTATTTT.

This clonotype was recorded at least ten times. The rearrangement links TRBV7-2 to TRBJ1-1, with D unresolved. CDR1 and CDR2 (germline): SGHTA, FQGNSA. V was clipped by 6 bases and J by 5 bases, with 13 bases between them. The CDR3 has 13 residues. The CDR3 DNA follows: TGTGCCAGCAGTCTGAGGGCTGGGACTGAAGCTTTCTTT. This codes for CASSLRAGTEAFF.

On this clonotype itself: A read error is possible here, since a much larger clone lies one base away. This chain connects TRBV28 to TRBJ2-5; 7 bases match TRBD2. The CDR3 runs 15 residues. Germline V gene lookup returns CDR1 MDHEN and CDR2 SYDVKM. The CDR3 region has the DNA TGTGTCAGCGAGGACGGAGGGAGGGGAGGGGAGACCCAGTACTTC. As protein: CVSEDGGRGGETQYF. The full variable domain, in which reference TRBV28 and TRBJ2-5 provide the parts outside the CDR3, is DVKVTQSSRYLVKRTGEKVFLECVQDMDHENMFWYRQDPGLGLRLIYFSYDVKMKEKGDIPEGYSVSREKKERFSLILESASTNQTSMYLCVSEDGGRGGETQYFGPGTRLLVL.

This clonotype was recorded at least ten times. The V call is TRBV11-3, the J call TRBJ1-1; D perhaps matches TRBD1 (6 bases). The CDR3 spans 15 residues. CDR1 is SGHNT, CDR2 YENEEA, per germline. V gave up 1 base and J gave up 5 bases, with 14 bases separating them. The CDR3 is CASSLGVQGETEAFF. CDR3 bases: TGTGCCAGCAGCTTAGGGGTACAGGGCGAAACTGAAGCTTTCTTT.

This clonotype was counted many times. This chain joins TRBV28 and TRBJ2-5, with D perhaps TRBD2 (6 bases). The V gene lost 1 base and the J gene lost 5 bases, with 17 bases spanning the gap. The CDR3 extends over 16 amino acids. Germline-derived CDR1 and CDR2 are MDHEN and SYDVKM. The CDR3 loop is CASSLLGGALGETQYF. For the CDR3, the DNA is TGTGCCAGCAGTTTATTGGGGGGTGCACTGGGGGAGACCCAGTACTTC.

There are many counts of this clonotype. This sequence joins TRBV18 and TRBJ2-7, with 11 bases identical to TRBD2. J was trimmed by 3 bases and V by 8 bases; bases with no gene match: 6. CDR1 and CDR2 from the germline V gene are KGHSH and LQKENI. The CDR3 extends over 14 amino acids. The CDR3 DNA is TGTGCCAGCAGTCCGGGGACTAGCGGCTACGAGCAGTACTTC. Its protein product is CASSPGTSGYEQYF.

This clonotype was found many times. The chain recombines TRBV2 with TRBJ1-5; D gene uncertain. The CDR3 covers 15 residues. The germline V gene encodes CDR1 SNHLY and CDR2 FYNNEI. Trimming shortened V by 4 bases and J by 4 bases, and 14 bases separated the two germline ends. This CDR3 reads CASSGQEEVNQPQHF. CDR3 bases: TGTGCCAGCAGTGGGCAGGAAGAGGTGAATCAGCCCCAGCATTTT.

This clonotype was seen ten or more times. This chain connects TRBV28 to TRBJ2-5, with a tentative D call TRBD1 (6 bases). The germline V and J ends were trimmed by 6 bases and 4 bases, with 9 bases remaining between them. This CDR3 is built from 12 residues. In germline, CDR1 is MDHEN, CDR2 SYDVKM. The CDR3 DNA is TGTGCCAGCAGCGGACAGCGAGAGACCCAGTACTTC. Its protein is CASSGQRETQYF.

The V and J genes are TRBV7-9 and TRBJ2-1, with 9 positions matching TRBD1. The germline V gene encodes CDR1 SEHNR and CDR2 FQNEAQ (reference sequence). Trimming took 3 bases from V and 6 from J; bases not matched to a gene: 0. The CDR3 has 13 amino acids. DNA of the CDR3: TGTGCCAGCAGCTTGACAGGGGGCAATGAGCAGTTCTTC. It specifies CASSLTGGNEQFF. The full variable domain, rest sourced from reference TRBV7-9 and TRBJ2-1, is DTGVSQNPRHKITKRGQNVTFRCDPISEHNRLYWYRQTLGQGPEFLTYFQNEAQLEKSRLLSDRFSAERPKGSFSTLEIQRTEQGDSAMYLCASSLTGGNEQFFGPGTRLTVL.

V gene TRBV25-1 combines with J gene TRBJ1-2; 7 bases fit TRBD1. The CDR3 covers 14 residues. Germline V lookup: CDR1 MGHDK, CDR2 SYGVNS. After removal of 2 bases from V and 4 bases from J, the junction contained 4 bases not matched to a gene. CDR3 coding DNA: TGTGCCAGCAGTGAACGGGGACAGAGCTATGGCTACACCTTC. Translated, it gives CASSERGQSYGYTF.